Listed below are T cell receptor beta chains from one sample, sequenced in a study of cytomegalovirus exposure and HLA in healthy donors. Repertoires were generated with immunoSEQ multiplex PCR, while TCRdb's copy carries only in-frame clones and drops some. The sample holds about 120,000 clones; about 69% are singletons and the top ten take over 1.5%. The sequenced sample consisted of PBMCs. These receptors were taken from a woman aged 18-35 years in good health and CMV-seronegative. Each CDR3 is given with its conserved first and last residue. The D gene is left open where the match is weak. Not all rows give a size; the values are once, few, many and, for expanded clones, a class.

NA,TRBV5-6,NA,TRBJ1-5,TGTGCCAGCAGCAGGGGTTCTCAGCCCCAGCATTTT,CASSRGSQPQHF
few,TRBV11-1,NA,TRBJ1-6,TGTGCCAGCAGCTCGACCGGGAGGAAAGATTCACCCCTCCACTTT,CASSSTGRKDSPLHF
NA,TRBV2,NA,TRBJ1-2,TGTGCCAGCCCGTATGGGGGCTTATCGAACTATGGCTACACCTTC,CASPYGGLSNYGYTF
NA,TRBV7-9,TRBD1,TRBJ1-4,TGTGCCAGCAGCTCGACAGGGGGTAATGAAAAACTGTTTTTT,CASSSTGGNEKLFF
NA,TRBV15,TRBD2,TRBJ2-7,TGTGCCACCAGCAGAGGGGGAGCTAGCGGGTGGTCCTACGAGCAGTACTTC,CATSRGGASGWSYEQYF
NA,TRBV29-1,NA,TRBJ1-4,TGCAGCGTGGGAACCAGGGGTAGTAATGAAAAACTGTTTTTT,CSVGTRGSNEKLFF
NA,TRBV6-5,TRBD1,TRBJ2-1,TGTGCCAGCAGTTCCCAAAGGGACAGCAATGAGCAGTTCTTC,CASSSQRDSNEQFF
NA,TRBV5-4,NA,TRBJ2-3,TGTGCCAGCAGCTCCAAGGGAGTGGGAGATACGCAGTATTTT,CASSSKGVGDTQYF
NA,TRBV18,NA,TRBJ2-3,TGTGCCAGCTCACCAGCAGAGGAAGATACGCAGTATTTT,CASSPAEEDTQYF
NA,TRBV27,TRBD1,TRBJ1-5,TGTGCCAGCAGCATGACAGGGAATCAGCCCCAGCATTTT,CASSMTGNQPQHF
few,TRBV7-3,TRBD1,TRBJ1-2,TGTGCCAGCAGCTTAAATGGGGCGACAGGGTATGGCTACACCTTC,CASSLNGATGYGYTF
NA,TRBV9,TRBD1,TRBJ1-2,TGTGCCAGCAGCCCCCGCGGACAGGACCTGCATAACTATGGCTACACCTTC,CASSPRGQDLHNYGYTF
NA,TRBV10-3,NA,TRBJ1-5,TGTGCCATCAGTGAGACAGATTTACAACAGCCCCAGCATTTT,CAISETDLQQPQHF
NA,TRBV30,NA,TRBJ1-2,TGTGCGCTAGACTGGGATGGCTACACCTTC,CALDWDGYTF
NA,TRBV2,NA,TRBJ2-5,TGTGCCAGCCGGAGGGGGCGAAGCCAAGAGACCCAGTACTTC,CASRRGRSQETQYF
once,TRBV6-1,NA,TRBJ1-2,TGTGCCAGCAGTGAAGCTGGAGGGGATGATGGCTACACCTTC,CASSEAGGDDGYTF
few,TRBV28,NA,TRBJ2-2,TGTGCCAGCAGTTTGATAGGGGCCGGGGAGCTGTTTTTT,CASSLIGAGELFF
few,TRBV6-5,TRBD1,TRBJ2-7,TGTGCCAGCAGTTACTCCCGGGACAGGGCCTACGAGCAGTACTTC,CASSYSRDRAYEQYF
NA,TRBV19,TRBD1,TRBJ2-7,TGTGCCAGTAGTACAGGGGGAATCTCCTACGAGCAGTACTTC,CASSTGGISYEQYF
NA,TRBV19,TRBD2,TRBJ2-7,TGTGCCAGTAGTAGCGGGGGGGCCAGCGAGCAGTACTTC,CASSSGGASEQYF
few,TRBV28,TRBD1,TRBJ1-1,TGTGCCAGCAGCCCTTTCGGACAGGGAAAACCTGAAGCTTTCTTT,CASSPFGQGKPEAFF
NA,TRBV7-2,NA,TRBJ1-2,TGTGCCAGCAGCTTAGCTGAGACAAAAGCTAACTATGGCTACACCTTC,CASSLAETKANYGYTF
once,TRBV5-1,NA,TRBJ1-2,TGCGCCAGCAGCTTAGGCGGGCCCTATGGCTACACCTTC,CASSLGGPYGYTF
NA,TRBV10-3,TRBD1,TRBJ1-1,TGTGCCATCAGTGAGGGACAGGGTAACACTGAAGCTTTCTTT,CAISEGQGNTEAFF
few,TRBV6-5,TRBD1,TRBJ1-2,TGTGCCAGCAGATTGACAGGGGGCTATGGCTACACCTTC,CASRLTGGYGYTF
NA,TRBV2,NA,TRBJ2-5,TGTGCCAGTATAGGTGGGGGCCGCGAGACCCAGTACTTC,CASIGGGRETQYF
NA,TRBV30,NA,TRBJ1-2,TGTGCCTGGAGTGACGGGGGAGGGCGGGGGTCATATGGCTACACCTTC,CAWSDGGGRGSYGYTF
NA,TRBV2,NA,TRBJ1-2,TGTGCCAGCAGTGAAAGGGGGGGCTATGGCTACACCTTC,CASSERGGYGYTF
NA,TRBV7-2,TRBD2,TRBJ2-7,TGTGCCAGCAGCTTAGCGAGAAAACTGACTAGCGGGGGGGCCGTCTCCTACGAGCAGTACTTC,CASSLARKLTSGGAVSYEQYF
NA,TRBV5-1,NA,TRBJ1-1,TGCGCCAGCAGCTTGGGCAGCAGCTCGGGTGAAGCTTTCTTT,CASSLGSSSGEAFF
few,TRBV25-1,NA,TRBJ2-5,TGTGCCAGCAGTGCGGACCAAGAGACCCAGTACTTC,CASSADQETQYF